Each of the 25 T cell receptor beta chains below was sequenced from the same sample in a study of blood T cell repertoires in COVID-19 (dated by TCRdb to 2020 to 2021). The method behind the library was the immunoSEQ multiplex PCR assay. The immuneACCESS repertoire file appears here via TCRdb, limited to in-frame rearrangements. These files lack a portion of the clones; in checked studies, under half of the deficit traces to unresolved V genes, and the cause of the others is not known. The sample table records some 180,000 clones; 70% to 90% of these occur just once. Of the sample, approximately 2.6% falls within the top ten clones. The specimen sequenced was peripheral blood. The source is a woman older than 75 with COVID-19, enrolled during active disease.

This chain connects TRBV9 to TRBJ2-7; the D gene is possibly TRBD2 (5 bases). CDR1 is SGDLS, CDR2 YYNGEE, per germline. Trimming cost V 0 bases and J 6 bases, with 10 bases left between them. CDR3 length: 13 residues. The CDR3, as DNA: TGTGCCAGCAGCGTAGAGGGAGAGGGCGAGCAGTACTTC. Translating it yields CASSVEGEGEQYF.

V gene TRBV27 combines with J gene TRBJ2-7, with D unresolved. Germline V gene lookup returns CDR1 MNHEY and CDR2 SMNVEV (reference sequence). Trimming pared 2 bases from V and 3 bases from J, leaving 8 bases between. The CDR3 contains 13 residues. CDR3 in amino acids: CASSLAPYYEQYF. The CDR3 nucleotides read TGTGCCAGCAGTTTAGCCCCCTACTACGAGCAGTACTTC.

The CDR3 DNA is TGTGCCAGCAGCTTAGGAGGGGGCGCTCCCTCCTATGGCTACACCTTC. Translating it yields CASSLGGGAPSYGYTF. V gene TRBV7-2 combines with J gene TRBJ1-2; 7 bases map to TRBD1. J lost 4 bases, V lost 1 base, and 9 bases had no gene match. The CDR3 totals 16 residues. Germline values: CDR1 SGHTA, CDR2 FQGNSA.

This clone was seen only once. This chain uses TRBV6-1 with TRBJ2-2; D is unresolved. The CDR3 loop spans 15 amino acids. Germline loops: CDR1 MNHNS, CDR2 SASEGT. V lost 3 bases and J lost 6, with 14 bases in between. This CDR3 is CASSDHSLESGELFF. CDR3 nucleotides: TGTGCCAGCAGTGATCACTCCCTTGAATCCGGGGAGCTGTTTTTT.

The chain uses TRBV24-1 and TRBJ1-2, with 7 bases aligning to TRBD1. The germline CDR1 and CDR2 sequences are KGHDR and SFDVKD. The trim removed 1 base at V and 8 bases at J, leaving 3 bases unmatched. The CDR3 covers 13 residues. CDR3 DNA: TGTGCCACCAGTGATTTTAGGGGGCGAGGCTACACCTTC. Its translation is CATSDFRGRGYTF.

For this clone: This specimen includes other DNA sequences encoding the same CDR3. The V gene is TRBV18, the J gene TRBJ2-5; 7 bases are shared with TRBD1. From germline, CDR1 is KGHSH and CDR2 LQKENI. V lost 2 bases to trimming and J lost 3 bases; unmatched junction nucleotides: 3. The CDR3 runs 14 residues. CDR3 loop: CASSPRTGEETQYF. CDR3 bases: TGTGCCAGCTCACCAAGGACAGGAGAAGAGACCCAGTACTTC.

The CDR3 DNA follows: TGTGCCAGCAGCTTCGGACAGCTTAACTATGGCTACACCTTC. Its protein product is CASSFGQLNYGYTF. The chain carries TRBV5-6 and TRBJ1-2; possible D gene TRBD1, 6 bases. Between the trimmed V and J ends, which lost 2 bases and 1 base, there was a span of 9 bases. The CDR3 loop spans 14 amino acids. The V gene's germline CDR1 is SGHDT and CDR2 YYEEEE.

CDR3 sequence reads: CAISDQGQGVGQPQHF. As DNA, the CDR3 is TGTGCCATCAGTGACCAGGGACAGGGGGTTGGACAGCCCCAGCATTTT. The chain employs TRBV10-3 and TRBJ1-5, with TRBD1 identical over 11 bases. J gave up 7 bases and V 3 bases, and 8 bases lay outside the gene matches. CDR3 length: 16 amino acids. CDR1 and CDR2 (germline): ENHRY, SYGVKD.

J is TRBJ2-3 and V is TRBV18; TRBD1 matches at 8 bases. CDR1 is KGHSH, CDR2 LQKENI, per germline. V was clipped by 2 bases and J by 2 bases; unmatched bases: 6. The CDR3 is made up of 16 amino acids. The CDR3 loop reads CASSPSRTGNTDTQYF. CDR3 coding DNA: TGTGCCAGCTCACCATCTCGGACAGGGAACACAGATACGCAGTATTTT. Variable domain in full (rest from reference TRBV18 and TRBJ2-3): NAGVMQNPRHLVRRRGQEARLRCSPMKGHSHVYWYRQLPEEGLKFMVYLQKENIIDESGMPKERFSAEFPKEGPSILRIQQVVRGDSAAYFCASSPSRTGNTDTQYFGPGTRLTVL.

This chain joins TRBV4-3 and TRBJ2-1; 7 nucleotides line up with TRBD1. Losses at the gene ends were 0 bases for V and 8 bases for J; bases not matched to a gene: 10. Germline-derived CDR1 and CDR2 are LGHNA and YSLEER. CDR3 length: 16 residues. Here the CDR3 reads CASSQDTDRVRDEQFF. The DNA for the CDR3 is TGCGCCAGCAGCCAAGACACAGACAGGGTGAGGGATGAGCAGTTCTTC.

The V and J genes are TRBV4-1 and TRBJ2-2; TRBD1 aligns across 8 bases. Germline trimming cut 4 bases from V and 1 base from J; bases unmatched to any gene: 5. There are 16 residues in the CDR3. Per the germline V gene, CDR1 is MGHRA and CDR2 is YSYEKL. CDR3 in amino acids: CASSPTGALNTGELFF. The CDR3 nucleotides read TGCGCCAGCAGCCCGACAGGGGCCTTGAACACCGGGGAGCTGTTTTTT.

The gene calls are TRBV16 and TRBJ2-2; TRBD1 aligns across 8 bases. Germline V lookup: CDR1 KGHSY, CDR2 FQNENV. CDR3 length: 15 amino acids. The J segment lost 4 bases and the V segment lost 6 bases, leaving 7 bases of the junction unmatched. CDR3 protein: CASRRQGLFTGELFF. In nucleotides, the CDR3 is TGTGCCAGCAGACGACAGGGGCTTTTCACCGGGGAGCTGTTTTTT.

This clone has a single count. The genes are TRBV27 and TRBJ2-1, with 14 bases matching TRBD2. Germline V gives CDR1 MNHEY, CDR2 SMNVEV (reference sequence). Trimming at V came to 5 bases and at J to 1 base, leaving 7 bases not matched to a gene. This CDR3 is 18 amino acids long. The DNA of the CDR3 is TGTGCCAGCAGTCCGGGACTAGCGGGAGTAGGGTCCTACAATGAGCAGTTCTTC. The encoded protein is CASSPGLAGVGSYNEQFF.

The V call is TRBV18, the J call TRBJ2-3; D is unresolved. Deletions cut 3 bases from V and 0 bases from J, with 7 bases between. Germline V gene sequence: CDR1 KGHSH, CDR2 LQKENI. This CDR3 contains 14 residues. The CDR3 coding sequence is TGTGCCAGCTCACCCGAGACAAGCACAGATACGCAGTATTTT. Amino acids: CASSPETSTDTQYF.

V is TRBV7-8 and J is TRBJ2-3; tentative D call: TRBD1 (7 bases). V lost 6 bases and J 1 base, leaving 17 bases between the germline ends. The length of the CDR3 is 16 residues. CDR1 is SGHVS, CDR2 FQNEAQ, per germline. The CDR3 protein is CASRGQTRLGTDTQYF. The CDR3 nucleotides read TGTGCCAGCAGGGGACAGACTAGACTTGGCACAGATACGCAGTATTTT. Full variable domain (missing parts from reference TRBV7-8 and TRBJ2-3): GAGVSQSPRYKVAKRGQDVALRCDPISGHVSLFWYQQALGQGPEFLTYFQNEAQLDKSGLPSDRFFAERPEGSVSTLKIQRTQQEDSAVYLCASRGQTRLGTDTQYFGPGTRLTVL.

V is TRBV3-1 (or the pseudogene TRBV3-2) and J is TRBJ2-1; maybe TRBD2 (6 bases). Trimming cost V 4 bases and J 0 bases, with 16 bases left between them. The germline CDR1 and CDR2 sequences are LGHDT and YNNKEL (reference sequence). The CDR3 runs to 17 residues. The CDR3 spells CASSPLGGISSYNEQFF. Here the CDR3 DNA reads TGTGCCAGCAGCCCCTTGGGCGGGATCAGCTCCTACAATGAGCAGTTCTTC.

The rearrangement links TRBV20-1 to TRBJ2-3, with D uncertain. Trimming took 5 bases from V and 5 from J, leaving 8 bases between them. The CDR3 length is 11 residues. Germline V lookup: CDR1 DFQATT, CDR2 SNEGSKA (reference sequence). The DNA for the CDR3 is TGCAGTGCTTCCATCGGAGATACGCAGTATTTT. Translating gives CSASIGDTQYF.

The rearrangement links TRBV10-2 to TRBJ2-3; D gene unclear. Germline assignment: CDR1 WSHSY and CDR2 SAAADI. This CDR3 contains 13 residues. The V and J ends lost 2 bases and 4 bases respectively, with 7 bases between them. In DNA form, the CDR3 reads TGCGCCAGCAGTGAGCACGCGGCAGATACGCAGTATTTT. Translated, it gives CASSEHAADTQYF.

V gene TRBV5-1 combines with J gene TRBJ2-3; possible D gene TRBD2, 5 bases. The CDR3 totals 15 residues. Germline lookup yields CDR1 SGHRS and CDR2 YFSETQ. Trimming removed 3 bases at V and 3 bases at J, with 14 bases between. The CDR3 nucleotides are TGCGCCAGCAGCTCCGGCGCAACGGGGACAGATACGCAGTATTTT. Protein sequence: CASSSGATGTDTQYF.

This clone was seen once. The chain couples TRBV19 to TRBJ2-1, with a weak D call TRBD2 (5 bases). The CDR3 runs to 15 residues. The V gene's germline CDR1 is LNHDA and CDR2 SQIVND (reference sequence). Trimming cost V 6 bases and J 3 bases, with 15 bases left between them. The CDR3 sequence is CASSSRAVNYNEQFF. The DNA of the CDR3 is TGTGCCAGTAGCTCTAGAGCGGTTAACTACAATGAGCAGTTCTTC.

The chain links TRBV2 to TRBJ1-2, with D possibly matching TRBD1 (5 bases). CDR3 length equals 14 residues. CDR1 SNHLY and CDR2 FYNNEI come from the germline V gene. The V end lost 6 bases, the J end lost 5 bases, and 16 bases lay between the germline ends. The DNA for the CDR3 is TGTGCCAGCAGCCGGACCGACAGAAAGTATGGCTACACCTTC. Translated: CASSRTDRKYGYTF. Based on the CDR3 plus reference TRBV2 and TRBJ1-2, the full variable domain is EPEVTQTPSHQVTQMGQEVILRCVPISNHLYFYWYRQILGQKVEFLVSFYNNEISEKSEIFDDQFSVERPDGSNFTLKIRSTKLEDSAMYFCASSRTDRKYGYTFGSGTRLTVV.

The sample holds one count of this clone. The chain links TRBV6-5 to TRBJ2-7; 8 bases align to TRBD2. This CDR3 has 14 amino acids. J gave up 2 bases and V 6 bases, and 6 bases lay outside the gene matches. The germline CDR1 and CDR2 sequences are MNHEY and SVGAGI. DNA for the CDR3: TGTGCCAGCAGCCGCGGGAGGTCCGCCTACGAGCAGTACTTC. It encodes CASSRGRSAYEQYF.

J is TRBJ2-3 and V is TRBV4-1; 7 bases fit TRBD1. Losses at the gene ends were 4 bases for V and 1 base for J; bases not matched to a gene: 11. This CDR3 region has 17 residues. Germline lookup yields CDR1 MGHRA and CDR2 YSYEKL. Here the CDR3 reads CASSLQITGAGTDTQYF. The CDR3 DNA sequence: TGCGCCAGCAGCCTCCAAATAACAGGGGCTGGCACAGATACGCAGTATTTT.

The gene calls are TRBV27 and TRBJ2-7; 8 bases are a match to TRBD2. Germline loops: CDR1 MNHEY, CDR2 SMNVEV (reference sequence). The CDR3 is 15 amino acids. V shed 5 bases, J shed 0 bases, and the junction held 6 bases outside the gene matches. The CDR3: CASSPLAVSSYEQYF. The CDR3 DNA sequence: TGTGCCAGCAGTCCACTAGCGGTAAGCTCCTACGAGCAGTACTTC.

The table lists this clone with a count of one. The rearrangement joins TRBV2 to TRBJ2-7, with 11 positions matching TRBD2. V lost 4 bases, J lost 6 bases, and 2 bases stayed unmatched. Per the germline V gene, CDR1 is SNHLY and CDR2 is FYNNEI. The CDR3 length is 13 residues. The CDR3 here is CASSGLAGGEQYF. CDR3 coding DNA: TGTGCCAGCAGTGGGCTAGCGGGAGGCGAGCAGTACTTC.